This TCR beta chain was profiled in a study of cytomegalovirus exposure and HLA in healthy donors. V trimming: 3 bases; J trimming: 1 base; junction bases outside the gene matches: 11. Germline V gene sequence: CDR1 MGHRA, CDR2 YSYEKL. This CDR3 has 19 amino acids. The PCR used 60 Vbeta and 13 Jbeta primers. Produced via immunoSEQ multiplex PCR; TCRdb's table is partial and in-frame only. The listing contains about 120,000 clones. V and J are TRBV4-1 and TRBJ2-3; 12 nucleotides match TRBD2. This sequence originates from a man in his late teens or twenties in good health and CMV-seronegative. The specimen sequenced was PBMCs. The CDR3 region is CASSHPRRASGRGTDTQYF. DNA of the CDR3: TGCGCCAGCAGCCATCCCCGGAGGGCTAGCGGGAGGGGCACAGATACGCAGTATTTT.